The entry below describes one T cell receptor beta chain. Its antigen is undetermined. The record originates from a study of cytomegalovirus exposure and HLA in healthy donors. The study, taken as a whole, reports: Among TCR beta chains, those listed as cytomegalovirus-associated numbered roughly 150. Confirmation in vitro established that a few CMV-associated chains were specific for CMV antigens.

Profiling relied on immunoSEQ multiplex PCR, and the TCRdb table lists in-frame clones only, not all of them. The table has 110,000 to 150,000 clones, roughly 92% seen once. Source material: PBMCs. This clonotype was sampled from a man between 18 and 29 years old in good health and CMV-seronegative.

The CDR3 bases are TGCGCCAGCAGGGAGGGCCCTGGCACAGATACGCAGTATTTT. Residues: CASREGPGTDTQYF. The chain uses TRBV10-2 and TRBJ2-3, with TRBD2 as a possible D gene (6 bases). Trimming stripped 6 bases from V and 1 base from J, with 11 bases between. The CDR3 is 14 residues long. Germline CDR1 WSHSY, CDR2 SAAADI.